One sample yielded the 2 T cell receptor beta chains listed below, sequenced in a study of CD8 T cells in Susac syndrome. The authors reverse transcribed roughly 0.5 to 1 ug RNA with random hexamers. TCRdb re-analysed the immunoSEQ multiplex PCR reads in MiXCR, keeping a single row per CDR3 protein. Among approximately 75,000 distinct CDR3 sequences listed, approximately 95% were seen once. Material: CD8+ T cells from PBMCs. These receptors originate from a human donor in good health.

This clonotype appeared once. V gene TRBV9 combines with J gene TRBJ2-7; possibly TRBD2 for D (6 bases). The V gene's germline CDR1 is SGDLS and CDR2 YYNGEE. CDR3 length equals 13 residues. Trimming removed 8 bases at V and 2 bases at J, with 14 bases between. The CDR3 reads CASGPGAAYEQYF. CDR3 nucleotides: TGTGCCAGTGGACCGGGAGCCGCCTACGAGCAGTACTTC.

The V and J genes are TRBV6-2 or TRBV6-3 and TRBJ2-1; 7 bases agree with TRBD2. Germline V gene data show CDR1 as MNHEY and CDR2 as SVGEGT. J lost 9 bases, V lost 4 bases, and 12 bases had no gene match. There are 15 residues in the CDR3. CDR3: CASSSAGDYNGEQFF. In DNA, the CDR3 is TGTGCCAGCAGTTCCGCGGGGGATTACAACGGTGAGCAGTTCTTC.